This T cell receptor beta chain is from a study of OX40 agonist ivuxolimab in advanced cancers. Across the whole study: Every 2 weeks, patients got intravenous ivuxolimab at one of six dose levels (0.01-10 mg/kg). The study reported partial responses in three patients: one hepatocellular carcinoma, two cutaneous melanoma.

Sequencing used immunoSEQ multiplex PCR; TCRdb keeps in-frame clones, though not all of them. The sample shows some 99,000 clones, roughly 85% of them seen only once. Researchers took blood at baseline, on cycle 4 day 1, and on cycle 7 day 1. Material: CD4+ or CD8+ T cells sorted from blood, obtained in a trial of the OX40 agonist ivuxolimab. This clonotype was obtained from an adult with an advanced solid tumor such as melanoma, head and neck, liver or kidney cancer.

Written as DNA, the CDR3 is TGCGCCAGCAACCTATGGGGACAGGACCAAGAGACCCAGTACTTC. Translation: CASNLWGQDQETQYF. The chain is built from TRBV5-1 and TRBJ2-5; 8 nucleotides line up with TRBD1. The CDR3 is 15 amino acids. The V and J ends lost 6 bases and 0 bases, in that order; junction bases with no gene match: 7. The germline V gene has CDR1 SGHRS and CDR2 YFSETQ. The complete variable domain, with remaining parts taken from reference TRBV5-1 and TRBJ2-5, reads KAGVTQTPRYLIKTRGQQVTLSCSPISGHRSVSWYQQTPGQGLQFLFEYFSETQRNKGNFPGRFSGRQFSNSRSEMNVSTLELGDSALYLCASNLWGQDQETQYFGPGTRLLVL.